These 21 T cell receptor beta chains originate from one sample sequenced in a study of cytomegalovirus exposure and HLA in healthy donors. PCR used 60 Vbeta primers and 13 Jbeta primers. The protocol was immunoSEQ multiplex PCR, while the TCRdb copy is restricted to in-frame clones and leaves out a portion. The table lists roughly 160,000 clones, 80% of them singletons. Specimen: PBMCs. The receptors were sampled from a man aged 18 to 30 in good health and CMV-seropositive.

The chain uses TRBV5-5 and TRBJ2-7, with D possibly being TRBD1 (6 bases). V gave up 0 bases and J gave up 3 bases, with 10 bases separating them. Germline V lookup: CDR1 SGHKS, CDR2 YYEKEE (reference sequence). The CDR3 length is 14 residues. The CDR3 region has the DNA TGTGCCAGCAGCTTGGACAGGGCATACTACGAGCAGTACTTC. Translating gives CASSLDRAYYEQYF. The entire variable domain, with the rest obtained from reference TRBV5-5 and TRBJ2-7, is as follows: DAGVTQSPTHLIKTRGQQVTLRCSPISGHKSVSWYQQVLGQGPQFIFQYYEKEERGRGNFPDRFSARQFPNYSSELNVNALLLGDSALYLCASSLDRAYYEQYFGPGTRLTVT.

The chain links TRBV7-2 to TRBJ2-7; TRBD2 agrees at 7 bases. The germline gives CDR1 SGHTA, CDR2 FQGNSA. V shed 1 base, J shed 7 bases, and the junction held 7 bases outside the gene matches. This CDR3 is 14 amino acids long. CDR3 residues: CASSLGGSMGEQYF. The CDR3 DNA is TGTGCCAGCAGCTTAGGCGGGAGCATGGGAGAGCAGTACTTC.

CDR3 protein: CASRATGNYEQYF. CDR3 coding DNA: TGTGCCAGCAGAGCGACAGGAAACTACGAGCAGTACTTC. This chain links TRBV6-1 with TRBJ2-7; tentative D call: TRBD1 (6 bases). The CDR3 length is 13 residues. Germline V gives CDR1 MNHNS, CDR2 SASEGT. V was shortened by 6 bases and J by 3 bases, with 12 bases between the two germline ends.

The rearrangement uses TRBV29-1 and TRBJ1-1; the D gene is possibly TRBD1 (6 bases). The CDR3 extends over 12 amino acids. The V gene lost 7 bases and the J gene lost 1 base, with 10 bases spanning the gap. The germline V gene encodes CDR1 SQVTM and CDR2 ANQGSEA. CDR3 loop: CSARGGNTEAFF. The CDR3 nucleotides are TGCAGCGCTAGGGGGGGGAACACTGAAGCTTTCTTT.

The chain recombines TRBV15 with TRBJ2-3; 9 bases line up with TRBD2. The CDR3 sequence is 17 residues long. V shed 3 bases and J 2 bases; nucleotides not matched to a gene: 9. Per the germline V gene, CDR1 is LNHNV and CDR2 is YYDKDF (reference sequence). The CDR3 nucleotides read TGTGCCACCAGCAGGAGGAATAGACTAGCGGCCACAGATACGCAGTATTTT. Translation gives CATSRRNRLAATDTQYF.

The CDR3 region is CASSPQGQWASGANVLTF. The CDR3 nucleotides are TGTGCCAGCTCACCACAGGGACAATGGGCCTCTGGGGCCAACGTCCTGACTTTC. The chain joins TRBV18 to TRBJ2-6, with a weak D call TRBD1 (6 bases). This CDR3 is built from 18 residues. In germline, CDR1 is KGHSH, CDR2 LQKENI. Trimming took off 1 base at V and 0 bases at J, with 13 bases between the two ends. The whole variable domain, remainder taken from reference TRBV18 and TRBJ2-6, is NAGVMQNPRHLVRRRGQEARLRCSPMKGHSHVYWYRQLPEEGLKFMVYLQKENIIDESGMPKERFSAEFPKEGPSILRIQQVVRGDSAAYFCASSPQGQWASGANVLTFGAGSRLTVL.

Worth noting for this clone: The junction shows a germline mismatch at one end, possibly a read error. This sequence joins TRBV4-1 and TRBJ1-5, with unresolved D. This CDR3 spans 13 amino acids. Germline CDR1 reads MGHRA; CDR2 reads YSYEKL. CDR3 protein: CASSKDGNQPQHF. CDR3 nucleotides: TGCGCCAGCAGCAAAGACGGGAATCAGCCCCAGCATTTT.

The CDR3 spells CASSIDYRGLSGYTF. The CDR3 coding sequence is TGTGCCAGTAGTATAGATTACAGGGGGCTCTCTGGCTACACCTTC. The chain couples TRBV19 to TRBJ1-2, with 9 bases aligning to TRBD1. The CDR3 sequence is 15 residues long. CDR1 and CDR2 (germline): LNHDA, SQIVND (reference sequence). J was trimmed by 7 bases and V by 0 bases; bases with no gene match: 6.

V usage is TRBV14 and J usage is TRBJ2-5; tentatively, D is TRBD1 (6 bases). Germline V CDR1 and CDR2: SGHDN, FVKESK. The CDR3 sequence is 21 residues long. The V end was cut by 1 base, the J end by 1 base, with 28 bases between. As DNA, the CDR3 is TGTGCCAGCAGCCAAGCTCTTGTTTGGACAGACAGAGGAAGGGCCCAAGAGACCCAGTACTTC. Translated, it gives CASSQALVWTDRGRAQETQYF. Complete variable domain (other parts from reference TRBV14 and TRBJ2-5): EAGVTQFPSHSVIEKGQTVTLRCDPISGHDNLYWYRRVMGKEIKFLLHFVKESKQDESGMPNNRFLAERTGGTYSTLKVQPAELEDSGVYFCASSQALVWTDRGRAQETQYFGPGTRLLVL.

The chain combines TRBV10-1 with TRBJ2-7; 7 bases align to TRBD2. The V segment lost 2 bases and the J segment 3 bases; nucleotides outside the gene matches: 7. The CDR3 spans 15 residues. Germline lookup yields CDR1 WNHNN and CDR2 SYGVQD (reference sequence). The chain's CDR3 is CASSEVLAFLYEQYF. Written as DNA, the CDR3 is TGCGCCAGCAGTGAGGTACTAGCGTTCCTCTACGAGCAGTACTTC.

The V gene is TRBV19, the J gene TRBJ2-3; 11 bases are shared with TRBD2. CDR1 LNHDA and CDR2 SQIVND come from the germline V gene (reference sequence). CDR3 size: 18 residues. V lost 3 bases and J lost 0; bases outside the gene matches: 8. The CDR3 DNA reads TGTGCCAGTAGTATTGGACCCTGGACTAGCGGGAGCACAGATACGCAGTATTTT. Translation gives CASSIGPWTSGSTDTQYF.

Comments on this clone: Other DNA sequences within the sample encode an identical CDR3. The V gene is TRBV6-5, the J gene TRBJ2-7; maybe TRBD2 (6 bases). Germline values: CDR1 MNHEY, CDR2 SVGAGI. The CDR3 spans 14 residues. Between the trimmed V and J ends, which lost 2 bases and 1 base, there was a span of 9 bases. The CDR3 nucleotides are TGTGCCAGCAGTTACACTGGGACTTCCTACGAGCAGTACTTC. Protein sequence: CASSYTGTSYEQYF.

The chain's CDR3 is CASSQGRVLGFADTQYF. The CDR3 nucleotides read TGCGCCAGCAGCCAAGGCAGGGTTTTGGGGTTTGCAGATACGCAGTATTTT. The chain combines TRBV4-1 with TRBJ2-3; possibly TRBD1 for D (5 bases). V was trimmed by 1 base and J by 4 bases, leaving 18 bases between them. Germline V lookup: CDR1 MGHRA, CDR2 YSYEKL. The CDR3 has 17 residues.

This chain links TRBV25-1 with TRBJ1-1, with D unresolved. V was clipped by 7 bases and J by 4 bases, with 16 bases between them. Germline lookup yields CDR1 MGHDK and CDR2 SYGVNS. This CDR3 region has 14 residues. The CDR3 here is CASTPAGWPTEAFF. The CDR3 DNA sequence: TGTGCCAGCACCCCCGCCGGGTGGCCCACTGAAGCTTTCTTT.

This clone was seen once. The rearrangement links TRBV29-1 to TRBJ1-1; 8 bases align to TRBD1. V was pared by 5 bases and J by 1 base, with 3 bases of the junction left unmatched. This CDR3 is 13 amino acids long. Germline V lookup: CDR1 SQVTM, CDR2 ANQGSEA. The CDR3 nucleotides are TGCAGCGTTATGGGACAGGAGAACACTGAAGCTTTCTTT. Its translation is CSVMGQENTEAFF.

The chain recombines TRBV4-3 with TRBJ1-4; TRBD1 might be the D (6 bases). The CDR3 contains 15 residues. V lost 0 bases and J 6 bases, leaving 11 bases between the germline ends. CDR1 is LGHNA, CDR2 YSLEER, per germline. In DNA, the CDR3 is TGCGCCAGCAGCCAAGATGGGGGCAAGGATGAAAAACTGTTTTTT. This encodes CASSQDGGKDEKLFF.

This clone occurred once. The CDR3 loop is CATSRGETGMTDTQYF. DNA of the CDR3: TGTGCCACCAGCAGAGGCGAGACAGGGATGACAGATACGCAGTATTTT. The V gene is TRBV15, the J gene TRBJ2-3; 7 bases agree with TRBD1. Per the germline V gene, CDR1 is LNHNV and CDR2 is YYDKDF (reference sequence). Trimming removed 1 base from V and 3 bases from J; junction bases left unmatched: 7. The CDR3 contains 16 residues.

V gene TRBV19 combines with J gene TRBJ2-5; TRBD2 agrees at 12 bases. Trimming cost V 7 bases and J 5 bases; bases outside gene matches: 11. The length of the CDR3 is 16 residues. Looked up from germline, CDR1 is LNHDA and CDR2 is SQIVND (reference sequence). The DNA for the CDR3 is TGTGCCAGTATTAAGACTAGCGGGAGTTTCGTGGAGACCCAGTACTTC. It is translated as CASIKTSGSFVETQYF.

The chain links TRBV15 to TRBJ2-3; perhaps TRBD2 as D (6 bases). Per the germline V gene, CDR1 is LNHNV and CDR2 is YYDKDF (reference sequence). The V and J ends lost 5 bases and 1 base respectively, with 10 bases between them. This CDR3 has 14 amino acids. CDR3 coding DNA: TGTGCCACCAGCCCGGGAGTGGGCACAGATACGCAGTATTTT. It yields the protein CATSPGVGTDTQYF. The entire variable domain, with the rest obtained from reference TRBV15 and TRBJ2-3, is as follows: DAMVIQNPRYQVTQFGKPVTLSCSQTLNHNVMYWYQQKSSQAPKLLFHYYDKDFNNEADTPDNFQSRRPNTSFCFLDIRSPGLGDTAMYLCATSPGVGTDTQYFGPGTRLTVL.

The chain joins TRBV6-6 to TRBJ1-6, with TRBD1 matching 8 bases. The CDR3 extends over 15 amino acids. Germline-derived CDR1 and CDR2 are MNHNY and SVGAGI (reference sequence). V gave up 2 bases and J gave up 9 bases; unmatched junction bases: 6. The CDR3 loop reads CASSYRTGKASPLHF. The CDR3 region has the DNA TGTGCCAGCAGTTACCGGACAGGGAAGGCTTCACCCCTCCACTTT.

The rearrangement joins TRBV7-6 to TRBJ2-5; no definite D call. Trimming removed 0 bases from V and 5 bases from J, with 13 bases in between. Germline CDR1 is SGHVS and CDR2 is FNYEAQ. The CDR3 runs 15 residues. This chain's CDR3 is CASSLARGSSETQYF. CDR3 nucleotides: TGTGCCAGCAGCTTAGCGCGTGGTAGTTCGGAGACCCAGTACTTC.